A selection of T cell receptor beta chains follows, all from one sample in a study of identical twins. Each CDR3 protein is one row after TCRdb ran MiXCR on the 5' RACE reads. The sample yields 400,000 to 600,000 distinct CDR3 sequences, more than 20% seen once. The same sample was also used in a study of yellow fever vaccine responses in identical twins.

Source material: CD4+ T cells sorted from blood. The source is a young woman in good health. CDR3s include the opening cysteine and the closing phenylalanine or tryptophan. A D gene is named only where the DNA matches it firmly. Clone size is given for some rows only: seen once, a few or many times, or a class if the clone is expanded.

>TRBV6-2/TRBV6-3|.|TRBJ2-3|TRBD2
TGTGCCAGCAGACAAGCGGGAGGAAGCACAGATACGCAGTATTTT
CASRQAGGSTDTQYF
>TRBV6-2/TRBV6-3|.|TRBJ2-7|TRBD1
TGTGCCAGCAGTTCCCCGGACAGGGGGCAATACGAGCAGTACTTC
CASSSPDRGQYEQYF
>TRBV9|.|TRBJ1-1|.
TGTGCCAGCAGCGTAGTTGGGATGAACACTGAAGCTTTCTTT
CASSVVGMNTEAFF
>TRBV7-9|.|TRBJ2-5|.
TGTGCCAGCAGCTTAAATAGCGGCCAAGAGACCCAGTACTTC
CASSLNSGQETQYF
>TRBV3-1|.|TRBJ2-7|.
TGTGCCAGCAGCCCAGGTTCTGCGGGTTCCTACGAGCAGTACTTC
CASSPGSAGSYEQYF
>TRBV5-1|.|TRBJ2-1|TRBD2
TGCGCCAGCAGCTTGGTAACTAGCGGGGTGGGGAATGAGCAGTTCTTC
CASSLVTSGVGNEQFF
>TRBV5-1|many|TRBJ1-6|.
TGCGCCAGCAGCTTCCGGACAGCCGGGGATTCACCCCTCCACTTT
CASSFRTAGDSPLHF
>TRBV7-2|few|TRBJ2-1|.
TGTGCCAGCAGCTCAGAGGGCGCGCCACCTCGAAATGAGCAGTTCTTC
CASSSEGAPPRNEQFF
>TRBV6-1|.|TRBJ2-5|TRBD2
TGTGCCAGCAGCGGCCGGGCTAGCGGGAAAAAGACCCAGTACTTC
CASSGRASGKKTQYF
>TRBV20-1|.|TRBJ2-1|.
TGCAGTACCGGGACCCCTTACAATGAGCAGTTCTTC
CSTGTPYNEQFF
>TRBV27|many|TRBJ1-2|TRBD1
TGTGCCAGCAGTCTAACGACAGGGGGCGGCTATGGCTACACCTTC
CASSLTTGGGYGYTF
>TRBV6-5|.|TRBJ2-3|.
TGTGCCAGCAGTCCCATCTCACCCCGGCAGTATTTT
CASSPISPRQYF
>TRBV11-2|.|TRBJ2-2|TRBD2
TGTGCCAGCAGCTTAGTCCCGACTAGCGGGAGGGCCTTTGGCGGGGAGCTGTTTTTT
CASSLVPTSGRAFGGELFF
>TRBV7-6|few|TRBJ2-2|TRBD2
TGTGCCAGCAGCTTGTCAGATGGTGCGGGGGTATCCGGGGAGCTGTTTTTT
CASSLSDGAGVSGELFF
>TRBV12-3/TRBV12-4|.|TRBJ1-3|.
TGTGCCAGCAGTTCTGACCTTGAGAACACCATATATTTT
CASSSDLENTIYF
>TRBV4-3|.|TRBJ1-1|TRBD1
TGCGCCAGCAGCCAATTTCGGACAGGGGTAACTGAAGCTTTCTTT
CASSQFRTGVTEAFF
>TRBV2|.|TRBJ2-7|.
TGTGCCAGCAGTGAAGCCACCGGGGTGAGAGCCTACGAGCAGTACTTC
CASSEATGVRAYEQYF
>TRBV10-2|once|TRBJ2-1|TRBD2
TGCGCCAGCTGCCAGACTAGCGGGGGACTCAATGAGCAGTTCTTC
CASCQTSGGLNEQFF
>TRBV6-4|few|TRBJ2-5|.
TGTGCCCAAAGCCCGGGCCCCCGGAGGGAGACCCAGTACTTC
CAQSPGPRRETQYF
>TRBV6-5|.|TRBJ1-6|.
TGTGCCAGCACGCAGGGTAGTTCACCCCTCCACTTT
CASTQGSSPLHF
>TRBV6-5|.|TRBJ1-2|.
TGTGCCAGCAGTTCTCAGGGTTTCTATGGCTACACCTTC
CASSSQGFYGYTF
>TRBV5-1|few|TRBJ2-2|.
TGCGCCAGCAGCTTGGGGGTGACAGGGAACACCGGGGAGCTGTTTTTT
CASSLGVTGNTGELFF
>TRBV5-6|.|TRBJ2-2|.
TGTGCCAGCAGTATGGAGGGCCCGAACACCGGGGAGCTGTTTTTT
CASSMEGPNTGELFF
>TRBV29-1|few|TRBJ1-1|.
TGCAGCGTTGTTCAAGGAATCCCTGAAGCTTTCTTT
CSVVQGIPEAFF
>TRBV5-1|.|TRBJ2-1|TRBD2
TGCGCCAGCAGTTCGGCCACAGCGGGAGGGCCCTACAATGAGCAGTTCTTC
CASSSATAGGPYNEQFF
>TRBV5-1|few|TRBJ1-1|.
TGCGCCAGCAGCTTCACGGGGGCGAACACTGAAGCTTTCTTT
CASSFTGANTEAFF
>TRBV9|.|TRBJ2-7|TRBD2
TGTGCCAGCACCCAAGCGGGATACGGCGAGCAGTACTTC
CASTQAGYGEQYF
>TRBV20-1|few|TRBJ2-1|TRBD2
TGCAGTGCTAGACCCTTCGGGGGAGGGACGGGCAATGAGCAGTTCTTC
CSARPFGGGTGNEQFF
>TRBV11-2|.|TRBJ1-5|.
TGTGCCAGCGGTTCTGGAAATAGCAATCAGCCCCAGCATTTT
CASGSGNSNQPQHF
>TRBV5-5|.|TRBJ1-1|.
TGTGCCAGCAGCTTGTCCACAGGGTTCATGAACACTGAAGCTTTCTTT
CASSLSTGFMNTEAFF
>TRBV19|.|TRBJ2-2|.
TGTGCCAGTAGCCCGATGGGGGCCTCGGGGGGGGAGCTGTTTTTT
CASSPMGASGGELFF
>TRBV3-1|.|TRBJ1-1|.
TGTGCCAGCAGCCAAGAACAAGGGGTGGCTTTCTTT
CASSQEQGVAFF
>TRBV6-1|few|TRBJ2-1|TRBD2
TGTGCCAGCAGCCCGATTCTGGCGGGAGGGTACAATGAGCAGTTCTTC
CASSPILAGGYNEQFF
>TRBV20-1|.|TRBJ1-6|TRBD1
TGCAGTGCTAGTGGGGAGGGGGCAAAGAATTCACCCCTCCACTTT
CSASGEGAKNSPLHF
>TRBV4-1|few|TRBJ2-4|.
TGCGCCAGCAGCGCCCTCGAGGCCAAAAACATTCAGTACTTC
CASSALEAKNIQYF
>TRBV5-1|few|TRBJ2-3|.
TGCGCCAGCAGGGGCCCGGGACTCGACACAGATACGCAGTATTTT
CASRGPGLDTDTQYF
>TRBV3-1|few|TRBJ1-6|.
TGTGCCAGCAGCCGGGGGACCTATAATTCACCCCTCCACTTT
CASSRGTYNSPLHF
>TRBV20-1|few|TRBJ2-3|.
TGCAGTGCTAGGGACCCTCAGACGCAGTATTTT
CSARDPQTQYF